The clone carrying this T cell receptor beta chain was picked up one time. The sample is drawn from a study of blood T cell repertoires in COVID-19. Study information: Both acute and convalescent COVID-19 samples were obtained from the United States, Italy and Spain. Sources were T cells, B-cell-depleted T cells, or PBMCs; the material itself was cDNA or gDNA.

Some clones are missing from TCRdb's copy, which holds only in-frame ones; the method was immunoSEQ multiplex PCR. The data contain under 350,000 clones, 65% to 90% of them singletons. The sequencing sample was made of peripheral blood. The receptor was derived from a human donor in a cohort sampled during active COVID-19.

CDR3 residues: CASKVAAGWTGELFF. The CDR3 DNA sequence: TGTGCCAGTAAAGTAGCCGCGGGATGGACCGGGGAGCTGTTTTTT. The rearrangement links TRBV19 to TRBJ2-2; the D gene is possibly TRBD2 (6 bases). Germline V CDR1 and CDR2: LNHDA, SQIVND (reference sequence). The CDR3 covers 15 residues. V dropped 7 bases and J dropped 5 bases, with 17 bases sitting between them.